Given below is one T cell receptor beta chain in context. The junction departs from the called germline gene at one end, perhaps through a read error. This record belongs to a study of spatial heterogeneity in lung cancer. Study-level information: About two years after resection was the median timing of the follow-up PBMC samples, which were sequenced when available.

Every TCR cDNA molecule bore a unique molecular identifier. A single record per CDR3 protein comes from TCRdb applying MiXCR to the 5' RACE reads. The sample carries fewer than 25,000 distinct CDR3 sequences, about a tenth recorded once. The germline V gene has CDR1 LGHNA and CDR2 YNFKEQ. This CDR3 region has 16 residues. Time point reported: blood at routine non-recurrence follow-up after resection. Tumor, nontumor lung or frozen PBMC supplied whole RNA that was sequenced unsorted. This specimen consisted of PBMCs, obtained at follow-up. The TCR comes from a male donor with early-stage non-small cell lung cancer. The chain uses TRBV4-2 and TRBJ2-2; 7 positions match TRBD2. CDR3 DNA: TGTGTCAGCAGCCAAGTTTCCGCGGGGGAACCCGGGGAGCTGTTTTTT. It specifies CVSSQVSAGEPGELFF.